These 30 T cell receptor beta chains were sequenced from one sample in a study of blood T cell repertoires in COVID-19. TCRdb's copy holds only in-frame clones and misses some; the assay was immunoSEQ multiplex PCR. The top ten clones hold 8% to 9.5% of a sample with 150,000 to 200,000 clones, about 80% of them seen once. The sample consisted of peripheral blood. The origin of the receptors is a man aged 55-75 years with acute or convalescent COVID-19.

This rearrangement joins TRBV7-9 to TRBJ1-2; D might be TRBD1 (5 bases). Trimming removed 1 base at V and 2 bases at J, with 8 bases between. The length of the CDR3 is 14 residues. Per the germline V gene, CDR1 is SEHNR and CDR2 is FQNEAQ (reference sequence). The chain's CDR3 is CASSLGQTNYGYTF. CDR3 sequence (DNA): TGTGCCAGCAGCTTAGGACAGACAAACTATGGCTACACCTTC.

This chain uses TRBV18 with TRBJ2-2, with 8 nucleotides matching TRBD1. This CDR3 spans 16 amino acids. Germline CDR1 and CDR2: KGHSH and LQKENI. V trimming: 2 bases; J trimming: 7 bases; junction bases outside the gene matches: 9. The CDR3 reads CASSPTQGVRHGELFF. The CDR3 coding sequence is TGTGCCAGCTCACCAACACAGGGGGTCCGACACGGGGAGCTGTTTTTT.

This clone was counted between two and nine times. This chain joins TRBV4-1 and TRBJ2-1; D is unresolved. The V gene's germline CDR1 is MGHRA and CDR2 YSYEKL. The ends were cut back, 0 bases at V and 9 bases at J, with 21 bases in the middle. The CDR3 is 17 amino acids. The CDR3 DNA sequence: TGCGCCAGCAGCCAAGATAGGATTGGGCCCCAGATAGGTGAGCAGTTCTTC. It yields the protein CASSQDRIGPQIGEQFF.

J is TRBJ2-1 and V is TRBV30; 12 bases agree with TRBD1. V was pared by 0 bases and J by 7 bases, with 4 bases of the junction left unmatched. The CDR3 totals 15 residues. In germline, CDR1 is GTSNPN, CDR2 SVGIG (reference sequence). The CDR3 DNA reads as TGTGCCTGGAGTGTAGGGACAGGGGGCTGGAATGAGCAGTTCTTC. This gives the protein CAWSVGTGGWNEQFF.

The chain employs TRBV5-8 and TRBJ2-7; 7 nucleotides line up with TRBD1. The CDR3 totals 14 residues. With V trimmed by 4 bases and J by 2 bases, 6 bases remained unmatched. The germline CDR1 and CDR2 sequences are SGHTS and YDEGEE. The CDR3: CASSMDRTAYEQYF. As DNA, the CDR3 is TGTGCCAGCAGCATGGACAGGACCGCCTACGAGCAGTACTTC.

DNA of the CDR3: TGTGCCACCCAGCGGGACAAATTCTTGGGCACTGAAGCTTTCTTT. This codes for CATQRDKFLGTEAFF. The chain carries TRBV10-3 and TRBJ1-1; D might be TRBD1 (6 bases). V was clipped by 10 bases and J by 4 bases, with 22 bases between them. CDR1 and CDR2 from the germline V gene are ENHRY and SYGVKD. The CDR3 contains 15 residues.

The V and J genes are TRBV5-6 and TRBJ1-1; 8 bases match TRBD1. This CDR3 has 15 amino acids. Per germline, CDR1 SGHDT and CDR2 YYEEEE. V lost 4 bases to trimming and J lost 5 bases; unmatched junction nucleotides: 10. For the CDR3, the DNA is TGTGCCAGCAGCCCGTCGGGACAGGCTGGGACTGAAGCTTTCTTT. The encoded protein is CASSPSGQAGTEAFF.

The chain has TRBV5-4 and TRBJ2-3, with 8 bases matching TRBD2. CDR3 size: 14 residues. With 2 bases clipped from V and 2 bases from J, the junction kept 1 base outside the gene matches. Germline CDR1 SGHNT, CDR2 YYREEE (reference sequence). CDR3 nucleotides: TGTGCCAGCAGCTTTGGACTAGCCACAGATACGCAGTATTTT. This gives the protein CASSFGLATDTQYF.

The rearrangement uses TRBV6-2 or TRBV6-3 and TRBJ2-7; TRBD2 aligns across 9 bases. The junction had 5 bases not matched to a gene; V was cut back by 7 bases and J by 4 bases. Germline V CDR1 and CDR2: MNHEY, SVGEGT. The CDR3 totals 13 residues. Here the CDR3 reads CASIPAGGYEQYF. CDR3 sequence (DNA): TGTGCCAGCATCCCAGCGGGGGGATACGAGCAGTACTTC.

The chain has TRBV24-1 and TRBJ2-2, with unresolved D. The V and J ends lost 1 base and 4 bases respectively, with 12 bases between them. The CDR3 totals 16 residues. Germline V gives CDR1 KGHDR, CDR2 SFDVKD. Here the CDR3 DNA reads TGTGCCACCAGTGATTTCGCAGTTAAGTCCACCGGGGAGCTGTTTTTT. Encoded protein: CATSDFAVKSTGELFF.

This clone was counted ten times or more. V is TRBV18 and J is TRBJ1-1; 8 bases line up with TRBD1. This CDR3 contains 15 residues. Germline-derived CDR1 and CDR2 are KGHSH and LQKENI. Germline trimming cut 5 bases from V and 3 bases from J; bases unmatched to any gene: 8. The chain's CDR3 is CASSFSQGGDTEAFF. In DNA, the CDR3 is TGTGCCAGCTCATTCTCACAGGGGGGCGACACTGAAGCTTTCTTT.

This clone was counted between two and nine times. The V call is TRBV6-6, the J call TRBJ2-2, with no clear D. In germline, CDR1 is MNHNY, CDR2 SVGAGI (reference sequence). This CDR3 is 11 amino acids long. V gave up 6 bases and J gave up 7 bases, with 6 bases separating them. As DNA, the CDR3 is TGTGCCAGCAGAGTCGGCGGGGAGCTGTTTTTT. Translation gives CASRVGGELFF.

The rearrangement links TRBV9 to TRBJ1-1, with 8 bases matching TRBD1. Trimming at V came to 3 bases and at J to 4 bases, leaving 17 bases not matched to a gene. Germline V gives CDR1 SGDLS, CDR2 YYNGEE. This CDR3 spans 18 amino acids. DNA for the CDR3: TGTGCCAGCAGCGCAGGCAGGGGGCGCGGAGGGAGGGCCACTGAAGCTTTCTTT. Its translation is CASSAGRGRGGRATEAFF.

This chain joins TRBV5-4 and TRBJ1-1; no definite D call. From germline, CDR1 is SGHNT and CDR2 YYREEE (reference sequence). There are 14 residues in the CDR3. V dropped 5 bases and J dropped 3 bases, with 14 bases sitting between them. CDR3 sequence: CASSLQEEDTEAFF. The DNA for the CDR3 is TGTGCCAGCAGTCTGCAGGAGGAGGACACTGAAGCTTTCTTT.

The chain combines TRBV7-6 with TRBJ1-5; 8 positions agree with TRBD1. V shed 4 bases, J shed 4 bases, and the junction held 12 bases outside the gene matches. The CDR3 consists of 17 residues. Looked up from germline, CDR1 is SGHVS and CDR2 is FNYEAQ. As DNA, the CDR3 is TGTGCCAGCAGCTCCATGGGTGGGACAGGCCTTAATCAGCCCCAGCATTTT. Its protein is CASSSMGGTGLNQPQHF.

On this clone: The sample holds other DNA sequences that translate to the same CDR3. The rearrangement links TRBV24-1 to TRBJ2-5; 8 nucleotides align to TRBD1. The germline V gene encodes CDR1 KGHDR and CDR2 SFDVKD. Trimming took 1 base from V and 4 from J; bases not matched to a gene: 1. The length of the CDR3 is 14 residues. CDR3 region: CATSDLTGGETQYF. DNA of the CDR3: TGTGCCACCAGTGATTTAACAGGGGGAGAGACCCAGTACTTC.

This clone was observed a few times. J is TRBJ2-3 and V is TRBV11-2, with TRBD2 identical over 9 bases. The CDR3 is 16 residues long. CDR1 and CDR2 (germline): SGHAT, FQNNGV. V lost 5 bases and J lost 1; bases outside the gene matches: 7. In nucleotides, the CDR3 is TGTGCCAGCAGCCAAAGACTAGCGGAGGGCACAGATACGCAGTATTTT. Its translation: CASSQRLAEGTDTQYF.

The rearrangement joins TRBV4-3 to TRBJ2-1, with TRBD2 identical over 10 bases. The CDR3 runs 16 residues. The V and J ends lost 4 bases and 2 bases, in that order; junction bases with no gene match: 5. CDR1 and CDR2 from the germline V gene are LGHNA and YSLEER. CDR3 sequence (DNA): TGCGCCAGCAGCCTCTCAGCGGGGGGGCCCTACAATGAGCAGTTCTTC. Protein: CASSLSAGGPYNEQFF.

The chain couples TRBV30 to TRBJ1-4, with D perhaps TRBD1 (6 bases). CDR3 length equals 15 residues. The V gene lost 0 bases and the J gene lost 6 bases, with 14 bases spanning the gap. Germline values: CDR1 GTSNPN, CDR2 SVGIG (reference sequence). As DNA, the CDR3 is TGTGCCTGGAGTGTAAAAGCTGGGGGCCATGAAAAACTGTTTTTT. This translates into CAWSVKAGGHEKLFF.

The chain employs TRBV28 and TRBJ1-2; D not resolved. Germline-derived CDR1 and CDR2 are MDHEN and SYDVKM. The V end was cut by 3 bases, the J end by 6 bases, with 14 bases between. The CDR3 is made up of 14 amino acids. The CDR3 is CASSLSGSLDGYTF. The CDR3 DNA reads TGTGCCAGCAGTTTGTCCGGGTCCTTGGATGGCTACACCTTC.

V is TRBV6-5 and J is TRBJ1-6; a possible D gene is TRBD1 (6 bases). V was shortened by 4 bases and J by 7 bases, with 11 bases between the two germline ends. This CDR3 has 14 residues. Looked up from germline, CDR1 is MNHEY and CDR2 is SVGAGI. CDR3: CASSLQGGNSPLHF. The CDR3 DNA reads TGTGCCAGCAGTTTACAGGGTGGGAATTCACCCCTCCACTTT.

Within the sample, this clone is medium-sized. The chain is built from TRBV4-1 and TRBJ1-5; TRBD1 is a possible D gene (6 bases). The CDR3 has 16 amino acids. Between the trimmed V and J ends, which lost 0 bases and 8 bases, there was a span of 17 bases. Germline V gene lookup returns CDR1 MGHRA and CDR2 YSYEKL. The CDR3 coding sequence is TGCGCCAGCAGCCAAGAGGGGCAGGGGTTCATGAAGCCCCAGCATTTT. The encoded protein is CASSQEGQGFMKPQHF.

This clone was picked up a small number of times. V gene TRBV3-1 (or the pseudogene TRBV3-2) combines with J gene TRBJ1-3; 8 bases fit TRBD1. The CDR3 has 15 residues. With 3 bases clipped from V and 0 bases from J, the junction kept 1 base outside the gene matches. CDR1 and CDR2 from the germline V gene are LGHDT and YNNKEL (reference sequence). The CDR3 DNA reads TGTGCCAGCAGCCAGGGACAGGCCTCTGGAAACACCATATATTTT. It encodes CASSQGQASGNTIYF.

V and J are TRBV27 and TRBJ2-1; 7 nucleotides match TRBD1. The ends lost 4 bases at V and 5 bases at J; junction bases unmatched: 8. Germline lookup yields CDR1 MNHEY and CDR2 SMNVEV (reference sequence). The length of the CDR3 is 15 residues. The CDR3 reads CASSYPGTADNEQFF. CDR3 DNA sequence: TGTGCCAGCAGTTACCCCGGGACAGCCGACAATGAGCAGTTCTTC.

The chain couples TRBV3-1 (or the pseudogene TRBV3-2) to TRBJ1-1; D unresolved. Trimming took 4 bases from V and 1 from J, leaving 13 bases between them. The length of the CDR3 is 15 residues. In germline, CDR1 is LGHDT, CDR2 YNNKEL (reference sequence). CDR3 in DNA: TGTGCCAGCAGCCCCCCTCTGGGAGAGAACACTGAAGCTTTCTTT. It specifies CASSPPLGENTEAFF.

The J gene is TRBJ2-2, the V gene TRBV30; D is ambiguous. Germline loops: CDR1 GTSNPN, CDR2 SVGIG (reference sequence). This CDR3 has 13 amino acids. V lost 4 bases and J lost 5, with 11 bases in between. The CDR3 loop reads CAWNLFGTGELFF. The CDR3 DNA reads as TGTGCCTGGAATCTATTCGGGACCGGGGAGCTGTTTTTT.

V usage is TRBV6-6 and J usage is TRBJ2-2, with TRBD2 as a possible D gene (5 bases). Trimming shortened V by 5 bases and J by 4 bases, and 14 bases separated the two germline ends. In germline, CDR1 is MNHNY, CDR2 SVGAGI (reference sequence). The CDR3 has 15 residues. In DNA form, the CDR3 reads TGTGCCAGCAGTCCCCGCCAACTAGGCACCGGGGAGCTGTTTTTT. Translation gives CASSPRQLGTGELFF.

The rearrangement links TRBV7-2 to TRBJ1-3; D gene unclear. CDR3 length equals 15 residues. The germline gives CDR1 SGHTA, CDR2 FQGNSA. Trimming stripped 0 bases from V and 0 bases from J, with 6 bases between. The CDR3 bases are TGTGCCAGCAGCTTAGCGGGCAACTCTGGAAACACCATATATTTT. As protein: CASSLAGNSGNTIYF.

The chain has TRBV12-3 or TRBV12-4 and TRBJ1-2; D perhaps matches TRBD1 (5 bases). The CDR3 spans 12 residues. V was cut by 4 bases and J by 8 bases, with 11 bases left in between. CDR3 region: CASSSDRGGYTF. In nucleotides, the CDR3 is TGTGCCAGCAGTTCTGACAGAGGCGGCTACACCTTC.

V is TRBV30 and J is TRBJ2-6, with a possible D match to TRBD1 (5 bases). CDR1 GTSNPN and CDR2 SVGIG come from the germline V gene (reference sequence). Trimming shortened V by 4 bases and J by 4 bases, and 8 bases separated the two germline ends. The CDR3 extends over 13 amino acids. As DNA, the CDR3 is TGTGCCTGGACAGGGTCCGGGGCCAACGTCCTGACTTTC. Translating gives CAWTGSGANVLTF.